Each of the 5 T cell receptor beta chains below was sequenced from the same sample in a study of blood T cell repertoires in COVID-19. TCRdb keeps only in-frame clones here, not all; method: immunoSEQ multiplex PCR. The sample holds a few hundred thousand clones, about 85% seen once. Sequences were obtained from peripheral blood. The receptors were sampled from a woman aged 18-35 years who had recovered from COVID-19.

J is TRBJ1-4 and V is TRBV27, with D perhaps matching TRBD1 (6 bases). Trimming removed 5 bases from V and 1 base from J, with 11 bases in between. The CDR3 loop spans 15 amino acids. Germline V gene lookup returns CDR1 MNHEY and CDR2 SMNVEV (reference sequence). The CDR3: CASSHLQGTNEKLFF. DNA of the CDR3: TGTGCCAGCAGTCATCTACAGGGAACTAATGAAAAACTGTTTTTT.

The rearrangement uses TRBV13 and TRBJ2-1, with D unresolved. The V gene's germline CDR1 is PRHDT and CDR2 FYEKMQ (reference sequence). V was pared by 8 bases and J by 0 bases, with 5 bases between. The CDR3 is 12 residues long. The CDR3 DNA sequence: TGTGCCAGCGAGGCCTCCTACAATGAGCAGTTCTTC. Translation: CASEASYNEQFF.

V and J are TRBV19 and TRBJ1-1; 10 bases are shared with TRBD1. CDR1 is LNHDA and CDR2 is SQIVND in the germline V gene (reference sequence). The V segment lost 9 bases and the J segment 2 bases; nucleotides outside the gene matches: 9. The CDR3 has 15 amino acids. The CDR3, as DNA: TGTGCCAGCAGCCCCGGGACAGGGGCTAACACTGAAGCTTTCTTT. Its translation: CASSPGTGANTEAFF.

This rearrangement joins TRBV6-5 to TRBJ2-3, with D perhaps TRBD2 (5 bases). The V gene's germline CDR1 is MNHEY and CDR2 SVGAGI. V shed 6 bases and J shed 8 bases, with 18 bases lying between them. The CDR3 runs 14 residues. CDR3 DNA: TGTGCCAGCAGGCCCGTAAGGGAGTTCGGTACGCAGTATTTT. This codes for CASRPVREFGTQYF.

The chain couples TRBV7-2 to TRBJ2-7; perhaps TRBD1 as D (5 bases). Germline loops: CDR1 SGHTA, CDR2 FQGNSA. The CDR3 has 13 residues. Trimming shortened V by 0 bases and J by 6 bases, and 9 bases separated the two germline ends. This CDR3 reads CASSLAGRGEQYF. DNA for the CDR3: TGTGCCAGCAGCTTAGCGGGAAGGGGCGAGCAGTACTTC.